These 14 T cell receptor beta chains share one sample of origin, sequenced in a study of T cells in tuberculosis. The assay was immunoSEQ multiplex PCR, and TCRdb's table has in-frame clones only and misses some. Of 30,000 to 35,000 clones in the sample, around 95% are singletons; the top ten hold 2.4%. The sequenced material came from PBMCs. These receptors came from a donor aged 10-35 years with latent tuberculosis or without tuberculosis infection.

This clone was recorded only once. The chain joins TRBV11-2 to TRBJ2-1; TRBD2 agrees at 7 bases. The CDR3 is 17 amino acids. After removal of 5 bases from V and 9 bases from J, the junction contained 19 bases not matched to a gene. The germline V gene encodes CDR1 SGHAT and CDR2 FQNNGV. The CDR3 protein is CASSPMIGRQFSGEQFF. The CDR3 nucleotides are TGTGCCAGCAGCCCTATGATCGGGAGGCAGTTCAGCGGTGAGCAGTTCTTC.

This chain links TRBV9 with TRBJ2-1, with D possibly TRBD2 on 5 matching bases. V was shortened by 3 bases and J by 0 bases, with 13 bases between the two germline ends. This CDR3 contains 16 residues. CDR1 and CDR2 from the germline V gene are SGDLS and YYNGEE. The CDR3 sequence: CASSAPGESSYNEQFF. The CDR3 region has the DNA TGTGCCAGCAGCGCACCCGGGGAGAGCTCCTACAATGAGCAGTTCTTC.

This sequence joins TRBV5-1 and TRBJ1-4; 8 nucleotides align to TRBD1. This CDR3 is built from 15 residues. With 0 bases clipped from V and 5 bases from J, the junction kept 3 bases outside the gene matches. The V gene's germline CDR1 is SGHRS and CDR2 YFSETQ. CDR3 sequence (DNA): TGCGCCAGCAGCTTGGGGGACAGGCGGAATGAAAAACTGTTTTTT. This gives the protein CASSLGDRRNEKLFF.

The chain couples TRBV4-1 to TRBJ2-1; D is perhaps TRBD2 (5 bases). Germline CDR1 reads MGHRA; CDR2 reads YSYEKL. V lost 6 bases and J lost 2, with 14 bases in between. The length of the CDR3 is 15 residues. DNA for the CDR3: TGCGCCAGCAGTGGAGGCAGTCCAGCCTACAATGAGCAGTTCTTC. It encodes CASSGGSPAYNEQFF.

The rearrangement joins TRBV7-9 to TRBJ1-1, with 10 bases that match TRBD1. V was clipped by 5 bases and J by 4 bases; unmatched bases: 7. CDR1 is SEHNR, CDR2 FQNEAQ, per germline (reference sequence). The CDR3 contains 15 residues. The CDR3 sequence: CASSPGTGERTEAFF. CDR3 in DNA: TGTGCCAGCAGCCCCGGGACAGGGGAGCGCACTGAAGCTTTCTTT. Full variable domain (missing parts from reference TRBV7-9 and TRBJ1-1): DTGVSQNPRHKITKRGQNVTFRCDPISEHNRLYWYRQTLGQGPEFLTYFQNEAQLEKSRLLSDRFSAERPKGSFSTLEIQRTEQGDSAMYLCASSPGTGERTEAFFGQGTRLTVV.

V usage is TRBV4-2 and J usage is TRBJ1-5; 7 bases fit TRBD1. With V trimmed by 0 bases and J by 4 bases, 9 bases remained unmatched. Germline loops: CDR1 LGHNA, CDR2 YNFKEQ. The CDR3 runs 17 residues. CDR3 nucleotides: TGTGCCAGCAGCCAAGATGGCACAGGGGCTCTTAATCAGCCCCAGCATTTT. Its protein product is CASSQDGTGALNQPQHF.

The chain uses TRBV5-1 and TRBJ2-5; possible D gene TRBD2, 7 bases. Trimming pared 4 bases from V and 5 bases from J, leaving 18 bases between. CDR1 SGHRS and CDR2 YFSETQ come from the germline V gene. The length of the CDR3 is 15 residues. The CDR3 bases are TGCGCCAGCAGCCCTGGGGGGGCAAGATGGGAGACCCAGTACTTC. Protein: CASSPGGARWETQYF. The complete variable domain, with remaining parts taken from reference TRBV5-1 and TRBJ2-5, reads KAGVTQTPRYLIKTRGQQVTLSCSPISGHRSVSWYQQTPGQGLQFLFEYFSETQRNKGNFPGRFSGRQFSNSRSEMNVSTLELGDSALYLCASSPGGARWETQYFGPGTRLLVL.

The chain employs TRBV4-2 and TRBJ2-5; TRBD2 might be the D (6 bases). CDR1 and CDR2 from the germline V gene are LGHNA and YNFKEQ. The V end lost 6 bases, the J end lost 5 bases, and 13 bases lay between the germline ends. The CDR3 has 13 residues. For the CDR3, the DNA is TGTGCCAGCAGGCGCCCGGCGGGGGAGACCCAGTACTTC. Amino acids: CASRRPAGETQYF.

The V call is TRBV7-9, the J call TRBJ1-3; TRBD1 might be the D (6 bases). Germline CDR1 is SEHNR and CDR2 is FQNEAQ (reference sequence). The CDR3 has 15 amino acids. Trimming removed 6 bases from V and 2 bases from J, with 14 bases in between. The CDR3, as DNA: TGTGCCAGCAGTTTAATACAGGGTGCTGGAAACACCATATATTTT. Amino acid sequence: CASSLIQGAGNTIYF.

The V gene is TRBV5-6, the J gene TRBJ2-1; TRBD2 might be the D (6 bases). The CDR3 runs 17 residues. Trimming shortened V by 0 bases and J by 4 bases, and 17 bases separated the two germline ends. The V gene's germline CDR1 is SGHDT and CDR2 YYEEEE. CDR3 protein: CASSLGGRLVPYNEQFF. The CDR3 DNA reads as TGTGCCAGCAGCTTGGGGGGGAGACTAGTTCCATACAATGAGCAGTTCTTC.

The chain recombines TRBV18 with TRBJ2-5; D is perhaps TRBD2 (5 bases). V was shortened by 1 base and J by 2 bases, with 8 bases between the two germline ends. The CDR3 has 14 amino acids. Germline V gives CDR1 KGHSH, CDR2 LQKENI. The chain's CDR3 is CASSPLTGQETQYF. As DNA, the CDR3 is TGTGCCAGCTCACCACTGACGGGGCAAGAGACCCAGTACTTC.

This rearrangement joins TRBV7-6 to TRBJ2-2; 13 bases fit TRBD2. The germline gives CDR1 SGHVS, CDR2 FNYEAQ. After removal of 4 bases from V and 0 bases from J, the junction contained 2 bases not matched to a gene. The CDR3 covers 17 residues. The CDR3 DNA is TGTGCCAGCAGCTCTGGGACTAGCGGGACGAACACCGGGGAGCTGTTTTTT. Its translation: CASSSGTSGTNTGELFF. The variable domain in full, with the rest retrieved from reference TRBV7-6 and TRBJ2-2, is GAGVSQSPRYKVTKRGQDVALRCDPISGHVSLYWYRQALGQGPEFLTYFNYEAQQDKSGLPNDRFSAERPEGSISTLTIQRTEQRDSAMYRCASSSGTSGTNTGELFFGEGSRLTVL.

V gene TRBV7-6 combines with J gene TRBJ2-7, with 12 nucleotides matching TRBD1. V lost 3 bases, J lost 2 bases, and 5 bases stayed unmatched. The CDR3 is made up of 16 amino acids. In germline, CDR1 is SGHVS, CDR2 FNYEAQ. CDR3 nucleotides: TGTGCCAGCAGCTTTGGGACAGGGGGCCCCACCTACGAGCAGTACTTC. As protein: CASSFGTGGPTYEQYF.

The gene calls are TRBV5-1 and TRBJ1-1; D perhaps matches TRBD1 (5 bases). The CDR3 is 15 amino acids. Trimming pared 5 bases from V and 0 bases from J, leaving 14 bases between. Germline assignment: CDR1 SGHRS and CDR2 YFSETQ. The CDR3 loop reads CASRVTGGMNTEAFF. In nucleotides, the CDR3 is TGCGCCAGCAGGGTAACAGGTGGCATGAACACTGAAGCTTTCTTT.